The 20 T cell receptor beta chains presented below share a single source sample, sequenced in a study of cytomegalovirus exposure and HLA in healthy donors. Researchers ran the PCR with 60 Vbeta and 13 Jbeta primers. Produced via immunoSEQ multiplex PCR; TCRdb's table is partial and in-frame only. The repertoire holds some 160,000 clones, with roughly three quarters as singletons. Sequenced input: PBMCs. The receptors here all came from a middle-aged woman in good health and CMV-seropositive.

The rearrangement links TRBV15 to TRBJ2-1; D gene unclear. CDR3 length: 14 residues. V was cut by 0 bases and J by 7 bases, with 10 bases left in between. In germline, CDR1 is LNHNV, CDR2 YYDKDF (reference sequence). CDR3 region: CATSRDRLVNEQFF. The CDR3 DNA is TGTGCCACCAGCAGAGATCGGCTAGTGAATGAGCAGTTCTTC. Drawing the rest from reference TRBV15 and TRBJ2-1, the complete variable domain is DAMVIQNPRYQVTQFGKPVTLSCSQTLNHNVMYWYQQKSSQAPKLLFHYYDKDFNNEADTPDNFQSRRPNTSFCFLDIRSPGLGDTAMYLCATSRDRLVNEQFFGPGTRLTVL.

The CDR3 sequence is CASSWGGGEKLFF. The CDR3 DNA reads as TGTGCCAGCAGCTGGGGAGGGGGAGAAAAACTGTTTTTT. This chain joins TRBV5-5 and TRBJ1-4, with a tentative D call TRBD1 (6 bases). The CDR3 has 13 residues. The germline V gene has CDR1 SGHKS and CDR2 YYEKEE (reference sequence). V shed 3 bases and J shed 8 bases, with 11 bases lying between them.

This sequence joins TRBV30 and TRBJ1-1; 8 bases map to TRBD1. CDR1 is GTSNPN, CDR2 SVGIG, per germline (reference sequence). V lost 3 bases and J lost 3; bases outside the gene matches: 18. This CDR3 region has 18 residues. CDR3 nucleotides: TGTGCCTGGAGGCCCCACCCCAGGGGGCGTCGAGAGGACACTGAAGCTTTCTTT. Its protein product is CAWRPHPRGRREDTEAFF.

This rearrangement joins TRBV10-2 to TRBJ2-7; maybe TRBD2 (5 bases). Trimming shortened V by 1 base and J by 2 bases, and 9 bases separated the two germline ends. The germline CDR1 and CDR2 sequences are WSHSY and SAAADI. The CDR3 contains 14 residues. CDR3 bases: TGCGCCAGCAGTGAGTTCACGGGAACCTACGAGCAGTACTTC. This gives the protein CASSEFTGTYEQYF.

This clone was observed a few times. The chain links TRBV7-2 to TRBJ2-5, with 9 nucleotides matching TRBD1. CDR3 length equals 13 residues. In germline, CDR1 is SGHTA, CDR2 FQGNSA. The J segment lost 4 bases and the V segment lost 3 bases, leaving 0 bases of the junction unmatched. For the CDR3, the DNA is TGTGCCAGCAGCTTGGACAGGGGAGAGACCCAGTACTTC. As protein: CASSLDRGETQYF.

This rearrangement joins TRBV29-1 to TRBJ1-2, with 10 bases identical to TRBD1. From germline, CDR1 is SQVTM and CDR2 ANQGSEA. V trimming: 4 bases; J trimming: 8 bases; junction bases outside the gene matches: 7. The CDR3 is made up of 13 amino acids. CDR3 loop: CSVGDRGGGGYTF. CDR3 nucleotide sequence: TGCAGCGTTGGGGACAGGGGAGGTGGAGGCTACACCTTC.

The genes are TRBV28 and TRBJ1-6; the match to TRBD1 covers 7 bases. Germline assignment: CDR1 MDHEN and CDR2 SYDVKM. V lost 6 bases to trimming and J lost 10 bases; unmatched junction nucleotides: 9. The CDR3 has 14 residues. CDR3 nucleotides: TGTGCCAGCAGACTATCGACAGGGTGGTCACCCCTCCACTTT. Its protein product is CASRLSTGWSPLHF.

The rearrangement uses TRBV5-1 and TRBJ2-5, with D possibly being TRBD1 (6 bases). CDR1 and CDR2 from the germline V gene are SGHRS and YFSETQ. Trimming shortened V by 4 bases and J by 1 base, and 17 bases separated the two germline ends. The CDR3 has 16 residues. For the CDR3, the DNA is TGCGCCAGCAGCCCCCAAGTGGGCAGGGGCCAAGAGACCCAGTACTTC. Translated: CASSPQVGRGQETQYF. The complete variable domain, with remaining parts taken from reference TRBV5-1 and TRBJ2-5, reads KAGVTQTPRYLIKTRGQQVTLSCSPISGHRSVSWYQQTPGQGLQFLFEYFSETQRNKGNFPGRFSGRQFSNSRSEMNVSTLELGDSALYLCASSPQVGRGQETQYFGPGTRLLVL.

V usage is TRBV27 and J usage is TRBJ2-7; 8 bases line up with TRBD1. CDR3 length equals 15 residues. The V and J ends lost 5 bases and 3 bases, in that order; junction bases with no gene match: 9. Germline loops: CDR1 MNHEY, CDR2 SMNVEV (reference sequence). CDR3 DNA: TGTGCCAGCAGTCCCCGGACAGGGTTAAACTACGAGCAGTACTTC. Amino acid sequence: CASSPRTGLNYEQYF.

This clone has a handful of counts. This chain joins TRBV5-1 and TRBJ2-5, with D maybe TRBD2 (6 bases). V lost 2 bases and J 5 bases, leaving 13 bases between the germline ends. The length of the CDR3 is 14 residues. Germline V gives CDR1 SGHRS, CDR2 YFSETQ. This CDR3 is CASSFGQAGETQYF. DNA of the CDR3: TGCGCCAGCAGCTTCGGTCAGGCGGGGGAGACCCAGTACTTC.

The chain recombines TRBV6-6 with TRBJ2-1; D gene ambiguous. CDR3 length: 12 amino acids. The germline CDR1 and CDR2 sequences are MNHNY and SVGAGI (reference sequence). V was trimmed by 2 bases and J by 7 bases, leaving 6 bases between them. CDR3 DNA: TGTGCCAGCAGTTACCGAGAAAATGAGCAGTTCTTC. It codes for CASSYRENEQFF.

This clone was detected only a few times. This sequence joins TRBV28 and TRBJ1-1; 8 nucleotides agree with TRBD1. The CDR3 totals 12 residues. Germline CDR1 MDHEN, CDR2 SYDVKM. Trimming removed 6 bases from V and 6 bases from J; junction bases left unmatched: 3. CDR3 nucleotides: TGTGCCAGCAGACAGGGGGGCGCTGAAGCTTTCTTT. As protein: CASRQGGAEAFF. Combining the CDR3 with reference TRBV28 and TRBJ1-1 gives the whole variable domain DVKVTQSSRYLVKRTGEKVFLECVQDMDHENMFWYRQDPGLGLRLIYFSYDVKMKEKGDIPEGYSVSREKKERFSLILESASTNQTSMYLCASRQGGAEAFFGQGTRLTVV.

V is TRBV5-1 and J is TRBJ1-2; tentatively, D is TRBD1 (5 bases). CDR1 is SGHRS and CDR2 is YFSETQ in the germline V gene. CDR3 size: 15 residues. Trimming removed 0 bases from V and 4 bases from J, with 13 bases in between. This CDR3 reads CASSLDQGTLYGYTF. CDR3 sequence (DNA): TGCGCCAGCAGCTTGGATCAGGGCACCCTCTATGGCTACACCTTC.

The CDR3 DNA follows: TGTGCCAGCAGCTTAGCCTTCGGCACTACCTACGAGCAGTACTTC. It codes for CASSLAFGTTYEQYF. V is TRBV11-2 and J is TRBJ2-7; no firm D call. The CDR3 loop spans 15 amino acids. V was trimmed by 1 base and J by 2 bases, leaving 12 bases between them. Germline CDR1 SGHAT, CDR2 FQNNGV.

The chain has TRBV10-3 and TRBJ2-5, with 10 positions matching TRBD1. V shed 6 bases and J 2 bases; nucleotides not matched to a gene: 6. Looked up from germline, CDR1 is ENHRY and CDR2 is SYGVKD. The CDR3 is 15 residues long. The CDR3 is CAISDKDRGQETQYF. CDR3 DNA sequence: TGTGCCATCAGCGACAAGGACAGGGGGCAAGAGACCCAGTACTTC.

CDR3 residues: CASSSLPIRDRVNEQYF. The CDR3 DNA sequence: TGTGCCAGCAGCTCCCTCCCAATACGGGACAGGGTTAACGAGCAGTACTTC. The chain employs TRBV9 and TRBJ2-7, with 9 positions matching TRBD1. In germline, CDR1 is SGDLS, CDR2 YYNGEE. This CDR3 comprises 17 residues. V trimming: 4 bases; J trimming: 5 bases; junction bases outside the gene matches: 16.

The chain employs TRBV6-5 and TRBJ2-2, with 8 bases identical to TRBD2. Losses at the gene ends were 2 bases for V and 6 bases for J; bases not matched to a gene: 2. This CDR3 region has 14 residues. Germline V gene data show CDR1 as MNHEY and CDR2 as SVGAGI. The CDR3 DNA is TGTGCCAGCAGTTACAACGGGAGGGCCGGGGAGCTGTTTTTT. Its protein is CASSYNGRAGELFF.

In this sample, this clone turned up once. V usage is TRBV6-1 and J usage is TRBJ1-5; D not certain. The CDR3 is 13 residues long. Germline CDR1 and CDR2: MNHNS and SASEGT. Trimming took 4 bases from V and 7 from J, leaving 11 bases between them. The CDR3 sequence: CASSGSGWQPQHF. CDR3 nucleotide sequence: TGTGCCAGCAGTGGGTCGGGTTGGCAGCCCCAGCATTTT.

In its sample, this clone was seen many times. The V gene is TRBV28, the J gene TRBJ1-3, with D tentatively TRBD1 (5 bases). The V end lost 3 bases, the J end lost 12 bases, and 12 bases lay between the germline ends. Looked up from germline, CDR1 is MDHEN and CDR2 is SYDVKM. The CDR3 loop spans 12 amino acids. CDR3 residues: CASSLGREDIYF. CDR3 nucleotide sequence: TGTGCCAGCAGTTTGGGCAGGGAAGACATATATTTT.

V usage is TRBV7-9 and J usage is TRBJ2-2; TRBD2 might be the D (5 bases). There are 14 residues in the CDR3. V was trimmed by 6 bases and J by 6 bases, leaving 14 bases between them. Germline V lookup: CDR1 SEHNR, CDR2 FQNEAQ (reference sequence). The CDR3 DNA reads TGTGCCAGCAGATTCACCGGGGATTCCGGGGAGCTGTTTTTT. Its translation: CASRFTGDSGELFF.